The T cell receptor (beta chain) described here comes from a study of CD8 T cells in ankylosing spondylitis. TCRdb analysed the 5' RACE reads with MiXCR anew, one entry per CDR3 protein. The repertoire holds 200,000 to 250,000 distinct CDR3 sequences, with roughly a tenth as singletons. The CDR3 is 14 amino acids. Germline V gene data show CDR1 as SNHLY and CDR2 as FYNNEI. The V gene end was trimmed by 6 bases and the J gene end by 0 bases; junction bases not matched to a gene: 4. Study results and limitations: Disease-linked clones proved CD8+ and comparatively uncommon in peripheral blood. The clones that were linked to disease were reported to be significantly enriched in matched synovial fluid samples from ankylosing spondylitis patients.

Of note for this clonotype: Its antigen is unknown.

Specimen: blood, either unsorted or a sorted T cell fraction (not recorded which). The V and J genes are TRBV2 and TRBJ1-2, with TRBD1 identical over 7 bases. This receptor was identified in a male donor with ankylosing spondylitis or in good health (not recorded which). The CDR3 bases are TGTGCCAGCAGCCGACAGGGACCTAACTATGGCTACACCTTC. It specifies CASSRQGPNYGYTF.